This TCR beta chain was observed in a study of spatial heterogeneity in lung cancer. Notes on the study in general: Ubiquitous nonsynonymous mutations were tracked by counts of ubiquitous expanded TCRs, and regional ones by counts of regional expanded TCRs. Tracking of tumor mutation counts was seen in expanded intratumoral alpha and beta TCR counts.

This CDR3 region has 15 residues. V lost 4 bases, J lost 1 base, and 4 bases stayed unmatched. The germline V gene encodes CDR1 SGHTA and CDR2 FQGNSA. Time point noted: sample taken at primary tumor resection. Tumor, nontumor lung or frozen PBMC supplied whole RNA, sequenced without sorting. This clonotype was recorded at least ten times. The antigen is unknown. TCR cDNA molecules were tagged individually, and each one carried a unique molecular identifier. TCRdb redid the calling of the 5' RACE reads with MiXCR, one entry per CDR3 protein. The profile shows about 7,200 distinct CDR3 sequences, around 10% of them singletons.

This clonotype was sampled from a female donor with early-stage non-small cell lung cancer. The sample was lung tumor tissue, taken at surgery. V is TRBV7-2 and J is TRBJ1-3; 7 bases are shared with TRBD1. In DNA, the CDR3 is TGTGCCAGCAGCTCTCCGGACAGGTCTGGAAACACCATATATTTT. Its protein product is CASSSPDRSGNTIYF.